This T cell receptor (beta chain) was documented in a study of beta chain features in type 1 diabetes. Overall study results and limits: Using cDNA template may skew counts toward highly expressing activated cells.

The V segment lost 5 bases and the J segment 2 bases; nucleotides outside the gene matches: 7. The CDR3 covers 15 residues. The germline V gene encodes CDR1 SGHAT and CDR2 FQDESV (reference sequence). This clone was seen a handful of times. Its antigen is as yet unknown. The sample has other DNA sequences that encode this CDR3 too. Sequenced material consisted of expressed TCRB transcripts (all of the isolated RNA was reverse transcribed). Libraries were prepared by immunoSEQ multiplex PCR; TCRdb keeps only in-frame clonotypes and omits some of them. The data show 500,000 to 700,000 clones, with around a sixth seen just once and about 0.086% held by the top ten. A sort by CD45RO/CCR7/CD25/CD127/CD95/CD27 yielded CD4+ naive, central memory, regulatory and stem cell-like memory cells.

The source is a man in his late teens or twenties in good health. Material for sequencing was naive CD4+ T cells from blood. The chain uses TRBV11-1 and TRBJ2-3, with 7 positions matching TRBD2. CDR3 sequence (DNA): TGTGCCAGCAGCCCCCTTCGGGGGGACACAGATACGCAGTATTTT. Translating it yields CASSPLRGDTDTQYF.